This is a list of T cell receptor beta chains from one sample in a study of cytomegalovirus exposure and HLA in healthy donors. The data were produced by immunoSEQ multiplex PCR, yet TCRdb's version contains in-frame clones alone and is incomplete. The sample lists over 75,000 clones; roughly 86% were seen once. What was sequenced was PBMCs. The origin of the receptors is a man in his thirties or forties in good health and CMV-seropositive. Each CDR3 is given with its conserved first and last residue. A D gene is named only where the DNA matches it firmly. A clone size is listed for some rows: how often the clone was seen (once, few, many), or a class if it is expanded.

TRBD1 TRBJ1-1 NA TRBV7-8 CASSPAQGMNTEAFF TGTGCCAGCAGCCCCGCACAGGGGATGAACACTGAAGCTTTCTTT
NA TRBJ2-7 NA TRBV5-6 CASSLGHDYEQYF TGTGCCAGCAGCTTGGGGCATGACTACGAGCAGTACTTC
NA TRBJ2-7 NA TRBV10-1 CASSASGPYEQYF TGCGCCAGCAGTGCCAGTGGCCCCTACGAGCAGTACTTC
NA TRBJ2-5 NA TRBV13 CASTKGLTTLSGTQYF TGTGCCAGCACCAAAGGACTCACCACCCTCTCCGGGACCCAGTACTTC
TRBD1 TRBJ2-1 NA TRBV30 CAWRGRGIKEFKEQFF TGTGCCTGGAGGGGCAGGGGGATTAAGGAGTTCAAAGAGCAGTTCTTC
TRBD2 TRBJ2-3 few TRBV29-1 CSGERLAGGTDTQYF TGCAGCGGAGAGAGACTAGCGGGAGGCACAGATACGCAGTATTTT
TRBD2 TRBJ2-7 NA TRBV4-1 CASSRGLAGTYEQYF TGCGCCAGCAGCCGGGGACTAGCGGGAACCTACGAGCAGTACTTC
TRBD2 TRBJ2-3 NA TRBV29-1 CSLTSGSLDTQYF TGCAGCTTAACTAGCGGGAGCCTCGATACGCAGTATTTT
NA TRBJ1-1 NA TRBV4-1 CASSQDVFGNGAFF TGCGCCAGCAGCCAAGATGTGTTCGGGAATGGAGCTTTCTTT
NA TRBJ1-1 NA TRBV5-1 CASSLDSMNTEAFF TGCGCCAGCAGCCTCGACAGCATGAACACTGAAGCTTTCTTT
TRBD2 TRBJ2-1 once TRBV4-1 CASSQDRGGRWNEQFF TGCGCCAGCAGCCAAGATCGTGGCGGGAGATGGAATGAGCAGTTCTTC
NA TRBJ2-3 few TRBV5-5 CASSLDPGRGTDTQYF TGTGCCAGCAGCTTGGATCCGGGTCGGGGCACAGATACGCAGTATTTT
TRBD2 TRBJ2-3 NA TRBV10-3 CASRLAGVGTDTQYF TGTGCCAGCCGACTAGCGGGAGTTGGGACAGATACGCAGTATTTT
TRBD2 TRBJ2-5 NA TRBV30 CAWKSSGETQYF TGTGCCTGGAAGTCTAGCGGGGAGACCCAGTACTTC
TRBD2 TRBJ2-7 NA TRBV28 CATKPPSGNSEQYF TGTGCCACAAAACCCCCTAGCGGGAACTCCGAGCAGTACTTC
TRBD2 TRBJ2-1 few TRBV2 CAAQGLAGNNEQFF TGTGCCGCGCAAGGACTAGCGGGAAACAATGAGCAGTTCTTC
NA TRBJ1-1 few TRBV5-1 CASSWGDLNTEAFF TGCGCCAGCAGCTGGGGGGATCTGAACACTGAAGCTTTCTTT
TRBD2 TRBJ2-7 NA TRBV28 CASTLSGSYEQYF TGTGCCAGCACGCTTAGCGGGAGCTACGAGCAGTACTTC
TRBD1 TRBJ2-7 NA TRBV6-1 CASRTGAYEQYF TGTGCCAGCAGGACAGGGGCCTACGAGCAGTACTTC
NA TRBJ1-2 few TRBV5-5 CASSAGLNYGYTF TGTGCCAGCAGCGCCGGACTGAACTATGGCTACACCTTC
TRBD1 TRBJ1-1 NA TRBV18 CASSPTGPLRTEAFF TGTGCCAGCTCACCGACAGGGCCCCTTAGGACTGAAGCTTTCTTT
NA TRBJ2-3 NA TRBV27 CASSLGGDTQYF TGTGCCAGCAGTTTAGGGGGGGATACGCAGTATTTT
TRBD1 TRBJ1-2 NA TRBV19 CASSIDLLPGQYYGYTF TGTGCCAGTAGTATAGATCTTCTCCCGGGACAGTACTATGGCTACACCTTC
NA TRBJ1-1 NA TRBV27 CASSPLKAARVEAFF TGTGCCAGCAGTCCCCTCAAGGCAGCTAGAGTTGAAGCTTTCTTT
TRBD1 TRBJ2-7 NA TRBV27 CASSLSPGQGDREQYF TGTGCCAGCAGTTTATCCCCCGGACAGGGGGACCGCGAGCAGTACTTC
TRBD2 TRBJ2-5 NA TRBV9 CASSVGLISGRALETQYF TGTGCCAGCAGCGTAGGATTGATTAGCGGGAGGGCCCTGGAGACCCAGTACTTC
TRBD1 TRBJ2-5 NA TRBV28 CASSLGTGVGETQYF TGTGCCAGCAGCCTCGGGACAGGGGTTGGAGAGACCCAGTACTTC
NA TRBJ2-6 NA TRBV30 CAWRVAGEQTGANVLTF TGTGCCTGGAGGGTGGCAGGGGAACAAACTGGGGCCAACGTCCTGACTTTC
NA TRBJ1-4 NA TRBV7-8 CASSLVGGDGNEKLFF TGTGCCAGCAGCTTAGTAGGAGGGGACGGCAATGAAAAACTGTTTTTT